The rows below give T cell receptor beta chains drawn from one sample of a study of cytotoxic CD8 clonotypes in ibrutinib-treated CLL. Profiled with immunoSEQ multiplex PCR; TCRdb holds only in-frame clones, not every one. This sample has around 150,000 clones, with approximately 80% found just once. Material: PBMCs, obtained after 12 months of ibrutinib treatment. The receptors were gathered from a human donor with chronic lymphocytic leukemia. Both conserved end residues are part of each CDR3. The D gene is left open where the match is weak. Size tells how often a clone was seen (once, few, many) or the class of an expanded clone, and some rows leave it out.

d_call: NA; cdr3_length: 16; j_call: TRBJ2-4; v_call: TRBV28; clone_size: NA; cdr3_nt: TGTGCCAGCAGTATGACAGGGACTCTAGCCAAAAACATTCAGTACTTC; cdr3_aa: CASSMTGTLAKNIQYF
d_call: NA; cdr3_length: 12; j_call: TRBJ1-3; v_call: TRBV6-5; clone_size: NA; cdr3_nt: TGTGCCAGCATTGACCCCCTGATAACCATATATTTT; cdr3_aa: CASIDPLITIYF
d_call: NA; cdr3_length: 13; j_call: TRBJ1-5; v_call: TRBV28; clone_size: few; cdr3_nt: TGTGCCAGCAGTTTCTCTCTCGGTCAGCCCCAGCATTTT; cdr3_aa: CASSFSLGQPQHF
d_call: TRBD2; cdr3_length: 15; j_call: TRBJ2-3; v_call: TRBV18; clone_size: NA; cdr3_nt: TGTGCCAGCTCACCCCCTAGCGGGTACGCAGATACGCAGTATTTT; cdr3_aa: CASSPPSGYADTQYF
d_call: NA; cdr3_length: 12; j_call: TRBJ1-2; v_call: TRBV6-1; clone_size: NA; cdr3_nt: TGTGCAGAGGGGCAGGGTGGCTATGGCTACACCTTC; cdr3_aa: CAEGQGGYGYTF
d_call: NA; cdr3_length: 14; j_call: TRBJ2-5; v_call: TRBV7-6; clone_size: once; cdr3_nt: TGTGCCAGCAGCCAACCTCGGGGCACGGAGACCCAGTACTTC; cdr3_aa: CASSQPRGTETQYF
d_call: NA; cdr3_length: 14; j_call: TRBJ1-2; v_call: TRBV6-5; clone_size: NA; cdr3_nt: TGTGCCAGCAGTTACTCGGGAGGAAAGAGTGGCTACACCTTC; cdr3_aa: CASSYSGGKSGYTF
d_call: TRBD1; cdr3_length: 14; j_call: TRBJ2-5; v_call: TRBV6-5; clone_size: NA; cdr3_nt: TGTGCCAGCAGGCAGGGGATGACAGGGGTGACCCAGTACTTC; cdr3_aa: CASRQGMTGVTQYF
d_call: NA; cdr3_length: 15; j_call: TRBJ2-3; v_call: TRBV10-3; clone_size: NA; cdr3_nt: TGTGCCATCGGGGCCGGGGGTCCTAGCACAGATACGCAGTATTTT; cdr3_aa: CAIGAGGPSTDTQYF
d_call: NA; cdr3_length: 17; j_call: TRBJ2-1; v_call: TRBV11-2; clone_size: NA; cdr3_nt: TGTGCCAGCAGCTTAGAAGGTAGAACAGTGGGTTGGAATGAGCAGTTCTTC; cdr3_aa: CASSLEGRTVGWNEQFF
d_call: TRBD2; cdr3_length: 15; j_call: TRBJ2-7; v_call: TRBV7-2; clone_size: NA; cdr3_nt: TGTGCCAGCAGCTCGCTGACTAGCGGGGGGCTCGAGCAGTACTTC; cdr3_aa: CASSSLTSGGLEQYF
d_call: TRBD1; cdr3_length: 15; j_call: TRBJ2-2; v_call: TRBV28; clone_size: NA; cdr3_nt: TGTGCCAGCAGTCTTCGACAGGGGCGGACCGGGGAGCTGTTTTTT; cdr3_aa: CASSLRQGRTGELFF
d_call: NA; cdr3_length: 15; j_call: TRBJ1-1; v_call: TRBV7-9; clone_size: NA; cdr3_nt: TGTGCCAGCAGCTTAGGTGACGGGGGGAGGACTGAAGCTTTCTTT; cdr3_aa: CASSLGDGGRTEAFF